This TCR beta chain was captured in a study of cytomegalovirus exposure and HLA in healthy donors (dated 2017 in TCRdb). Regarding the research as a whole: An earlier analysis of 587 of the donors reported approximately 260 Gb of sequence data and 95 million to 140 million unique TCR beta sequences obtained from approximately 180 million T cells. Around 300 gigabases of sequencing data and tens of millions of unique TCR sequences were included in an early release covering about 700 HLA-typed donors. The genetic ancestry cluster associated with self-reported Caucasian donors included over 65% of the 398 genotyped donors. The study was designed to test whether signatures of past pathogen exposure could be identified by cataloging public T cell receptors. The study used immunosequencing to profile the T cell repertoires of hundreds of subjects and linked those repertoires to cytomegalovirus serostatus. A separate validation cohort of approximately 120 different subjects was used in addition to the 666-subject first cohort. To predict cytomegalovirus infection status, the study brought together high-throughput TCR immunosequencing, statistical association of individual TCRs with disease status, and machine learning. A later analysis re-analyzed previously published TCR beta repertoires from approximately 670 donors and added high-resolution HLA genotyping to study TCR occurrence patterns. The later analysis used no new phenotypic data to find candidate immune exposures, relying instead on TCR beta sequences and their occurrence across donors. In an earlier analysis of 587 of the donors, high-throughput TCR beta sequencing was used to judge whether each TCR beta V gene segment behaved as functional or pseudogenic. Donor age, sex, ethnicity and CMV serostatus were collected together with the repertoire data. A later genetic analysis used genome-wide SNP genotypes for 398 of the 666 donors, treating that subset as a discovery cohort. Every discovery cohort repertoire had been produced on one sequencing platform. Class I and class II HLA loci were covered by the typing at four-digit resolution. Typing coverage varied by locus: roughly 620-640 donors for A, B, C, DRB1 and DQB1; approximately 500 for DQA1; over 600 for DPA1; some 470 for DPB1. Several DR-DQ haplotypes were treated as single units for association and clustering because of strong linkage in the cohort. Across 398 genotyped donors of the cohort, an average of about 250,000 unique TCR beta nucleotide sequences per donor were sequenced, and around 19% of those sequences were non-productive.

Overall results and qualifications from the work: Because counts were too low, 15 or so rarely observed V segments, including chromosome 9 orphons, were excluded from the earlier analysis of some 590 of the donors. The only immune exposure information available for the cohort was CMV serostatus. A few of the identified cytomegalovirus-associated TCR beta chains were confirmed in vitro to be specific for cytomegalovirus antigens. Assigning TCR associations to individual alleles was difficult when HLA alleles, especially DR and DQ, strongly co-occurred. In both the original and validation cohorts, the classifier was reported to diagnose cytomegalovirus status with high specificity and sensitivity. According to a later analysis, most CMV-associated TCR beta chains appeared to be HLA-restricted, and the HLA associations seemed to be driven largely by CMV exposure. A further reported finding was that TCR beta sequences accurately predicted the HLA-A and HLA-B alleles for most subjects in the first cohort. The authors suggested that the approach could potentially be extended to other disease states and immunological phenotypes. Presence/absence analyses assumed roughly uniform sequencing depth across donors, an assumption that may not hold. Correlated functional status among segregating V segments might reflect linkage disequilibrium, but an unknown experimental factor could not be ruled out. Broadly in line with IMGT annotations, most TCR beta V segments showed up in productive rearrangements about 87% or about 30% of the time in an earlier analysis of several hundred of the donors. At a false discovery rate of 0.05, a later analysis linked roughly 17,000 TCR beta sequences to specific HLA alleles. A group of highly shared sequence variants was considered likely to be a technical artifact of the sequencing pipeline. In the study, 150 to 200 TCR beta chains were listed as associated with cytomegalovirus. V-gene and J-gene trimming of TCR beta chains was associated with a missense DCLRE1C variant in a later genetic analysis, and the association was replicated in an independent cohort. In a later analysis, HLA-associated TCR beta chains showed more clonal expansion and lower generation probabilities than non-associated chains that were equally common. This cohort had only TCR beta chains sequenced, and the lack of alpha or paired-chain data limited which features could be detected. Because the 87-base-pair reads could not distinguish some IMGT-functional V segments, including TRBV6-2 and TRBV6-3, those segments were excluded. According to a later analysis, TCR association rates differed among HLA loci, with DRB1 alleles showing the most associated TCRs and HLA-C alleles showing the fewest. According to a later analysis, parvovirus B19, influenza, CMV and Epstein-Barr virus appeared linked to several top co-occurrence clusters. While some public TCRs were present in many individuals, most TCR sequences turned up only very rarely across donors. A later genetic analysis reported fewer N-insertions in productive TCRs among donors in an Asian-associated ancestry cluster than the roughly 620-donor mean. HLA typing was unavailable for some donors at each locus, so association tests used only the typed subset.

Notes on this clone: The antigen it recognizes is unknown. No qualities accompany the bases; no much larger clone lies one base away.

Library method: the immunoSEQ multiplex PCR assay. The multiplex PCR relied on a mix of 60 forward primers for TCR Vbeta segments and 13 reverse primers for TCR Jbeta segments. Amplification of the CDR3 region of rearranged TCR beta genes was performed with a multiplex PCR assay on genomic DNA. Amplified TCR beta libraries were sequenced as 87-base-pair reads on the Illumina HiSeq System. The paper's processing steps were these. A later analysis tallied 75 million to 85 million unique TCR beta chains across the 640 or so repertoires, and some 10 million of those chains were shared by two or more donors. Raw reads were error-corrected and collapsed into unique sequences with a nearest-neighbor algorithm that merged closely related sequences to remove PCR and sequencing errors. V, D and J gene segments were assigned by aligning CDR3 sequences to IMGT reference sequences. Each retained sequence needed at least a six-nucleotide match to both a V gene segment and a J gene segment. Rearrangements were called productive when the CDR3 lacked stop codons and stayed in frame with V and J; all others were non-productive. CDR3 was defined according to IMGT convention as the region running from the second conserved V-encoded cysteine to the conserved J-encoded phenylalanine. In an earlier analysis of 587 of the donors, sequences lacking an unambiguous match to a single V gene segment were excluded. In an earlier analysis of around 600 of the donors, V segments were called functional above 56.7% productive rearrangements and were called segregating when the between-donor standard deviation exceeded 5%. To diagnose cytomegalovirus status from the catalog of TCR beta chain sequences, a statistical classification framework was built. A later analysis assigned V and J genes by comparing TCR nucleotide sequences with IMGT/GENE-DB human TR gene sequences. Using the TCRdist pipeline, a later analysis assigned CDR3 sequences along with most-parsimonious VDJ recombination scenarios. A later analysis defined each TCR beta chain by its CDR3 amino acid sequence plus V-gene family, and excluded reads lacking a unique V-gene family. A later analysis removed 500 to 600 highly shared, low-generation-probability nucleotide sequences to deal with suspected cross-contamination and a sequencing artifact. A later analysis calculated a clonal expansion index for each public chain from normalized within-repertoire ranks of inferred template counts. A later analysis computed generation probabilities with a VDJ recombination model fitted to out-of-frame rearrangements, and checked the results against IGoR. In a later analysis, hypergeometric tests were used to score TCR-TCR, TCR-HLA and TCR-CMV co-occurrence, with a repertoire-size bias correction applied to TCR pairs. In a later analysis, false discovery rates were estimated by permuting HLA or CMV assignments 20 times. In a later analysis, co-occurring TCRs were grouped with DBSCAN, and TCRdist sequence similarity was added when clustering was performed within HLA-allele-positive subsets. Repertoires with fewer than 30,000 or more than 120,000 public chains were left out of co-occurrence clustering, as were a handful of repertoires with anomalous nucleotide sharing. Entries here come from immuneACCESS through TCRdb and include only in-frame sequences with V and J called. Some clones fail to appear in such tables; in the studies checked, an unresolved V gene covers under half of the shortfall, and the cause of the remainder is unknown. D and trimming come from the DNA, and the V and J calls and clone size come from that table. For this sample there are approximately 140,000 clones; over 60% appear just once. The top ten constitute under 1.5% of the sample.

The cohort consisted of hundreds of healthy bone marrow donors. At the time of sampling, all cohort members were nominally healthy, though unrecorded immune exposures were likely present. The donor tested CMV seropositive and was one of the 289 seropositive cohort members. A peripheral blood sample was collected from each donor, and TCR beta sequencing was performed on peripheral blood mononuclear cells. The Qiagen DNeasy Blood Extraction Kit was used to extract genomic DNA from the blood cell samples. The CDR3 goes from the cysteine to the phenylalanine over 15 residues. CDR3 DNA is the only sequence kept; it has 45 bases, read in frame from the first base. The germline V gene sets CDR1 to MDHEN and CDR2 to SYDVKM. V is cut back by 6 bases and J by 12 bases, with 17 bases in the junction unmatched.

The origin of this receptor is a male donor in good health and CMV-seropositive. The sequenced sample consisted of PBMCs. The rearranged segments are TRBV28 and TRBJ2-1; TRBD1 fits 7 bases in the junction. The DNA reads TGTGCCAGCAGGATCAAAAATCTTGACAGGGTGCGGCAGTTCTTC. Protein translation: CASRIKNLDRVRQFF.